One sample yielded the 24 T cell receptor beta chains listed below, sequenced in a study of control samples from healthy donors and cancer patients. Sequencing used immunoSEQ multiplex PCR; TCRdb keeps in-frame clones, though not all of them. The repertoire has 130,000 or so clones, more than 90% of them found once; the top ten carry 4.5% to 7%. Sequenced sample: blood. Receptors were obtained from a man younger than 35 in good health.

J is TRBJ1-5 and V is TRBV27; maybe TRBD1 (5 bases). V lost 3 bases and J 7 bases, leaving 10 bases between the germline ends. From germline, CDR1 is MNHEY and CDR2 SMNVEV (reference sequence). The CDR3 contains 13 residues. The CDR3 protein is CASSFGGNQPQHF. As DNA, the CDR3 is TGTGCCAGCAGTTTTGGGGGTAACCAGCCCCAGCATTTT.

This chain uses TRBV11-2 with TRBJ1-2; no firm D call. Germline V gives CDR1 SGHAT, CDR2 FQNNGV. V lost 2 bases and J 0 bases, leaving 10 bases between the germline ends. CDR3 length: 15 amino acids. CDR3 protein: CASSLFRSPNYGYTF. The CDR3 DNA reads as TGTGCCAGCAGCTTATTTAGGTCACCTAACTATGGCTACACCTTC.

The V gene is TRBV4-2, the J gene TRBJ2-3; 7 bases fit TRBD2. There are 17 residues in the CDR3. Germline trimming cut 6 bases from V and 0 bases from J; bases unmatched to any gene: 12. The germline V gene encodes CDR1 LGHNA and CDR2 YNFKEQ. The DNA of the CDR3 is TGTGCCAGCAGTGGGGGGGGACCTTCTGTCAGCACAGATACGCAGTATTTT. Amino acids: CASSGGGPSVSTDTQYF.

The chain is built from TRBV29-1 and TRBJ1-1; 8 bases line up with TRBD1. The CDR3 is 15 residues long. Trimming at V came to 5 bases and at J to 3 bases, leaving 11 bases not matched to a gene. CDR1 and CDR2 from the germline V gene are SQVTM and ANQGSEA. CDR3 region: CSVKTGGLRDTEAFF. CDR3 DNA sequence: TGCAGCGTTAAAACAGGGGGACTGCGGGACACTGAAGCTTTCTTT.

The gene calls are TRBV18 and TRBJ1-1, with TRBD1 matching over 7 bases. CDR3 length: 14 residues. The germline gives CDR1 KGHSH, CDR2 LQKENI. The V segment lost 6 bases and the J segment 4 bases; nucleotides outside the gene matches: 8. The CDR3 bases are TGTGCCAGCTCCCAAGGACAGGTTGGCACTGAAGCTTTCTTT. It codes for CASSQGQVGTEAFF.

The CDR3 DNA follows: TGTGCCAGCAGTGAAGTGACGGGCTCAATCCTGAACACTGAAGCTTTCTTT. Its translation: CASSEVTGSILNTEAFF. The rearrangement uses TRBV2 and TRBJ1-1; no clear D gene. The CDR3 length is 17 residues. CDR1 SNHLY and CDR2 FYNNEI come from the germline V gene. V lost 1 base and J lost 0, with 15 bases in between.

J is TRBJ1-5 and V is TRBV27, with no clear D. This CDR3 has 17 residues. Germline CDR1 and CDR2: MNHEY and SMNVEV (reference sequence). V dropped 1 base and J dropped 0 bases, with 13 bases sitting between them. The CDR3 region is CASSLLWVDDSNQPQHF. CDR3 in DNA: TGTGCCAGCAGTTTATTATGGGTGGATGATAGCAATCAGCCCCAGCATTTT.

V gene TRBV5-1 combines with J gene TRBJ1-4; D is ambiguous. The CDR3 totals 13 residues. CDR1 is SGHRS, CDR2 YFSETQ, per germline. Trimming removed 2 bases at V and 5 bases at J, with 7 bases between. This CDR3 reads CASSFGSNEKLFF. DNA for the CDR3: TGCGCCAGCAGCTTCGGATCAAATGAAAAACTGTTTTTT.

The DNA for the CDR3 is TGTGCCAGCAGTGAGATGTCGATCGTCCTCTATGGCTACACCTTC. It yields the protein CASSEMSIVLYGYTF. The chain has TRBV2 and TRBJ1-2; unclear D gene. V was shortened by 3 bases and J by 4 bases, with 15 bases between the two germline ends. There are 15 residues in the CDR3. CDR1 is SNHLY, CDR2 FYNNEI, per germline.

A single count supports this clone. The chain joins TRBV15 to TRBJ1-2; D gene ambiguous. The CDR3 is made up of 13 amino acids. V lost 0 bases and J 6 bases, leaving 8 bases between the germline ends. Germline V gives CDR1 LNHNV, CDR2 YYDKDF (reference sequence). This CDR3 reads CATSRDGGDGYTF. The CDR3 DNA reads TGTGCCACCAGCAGAGACGGTGGAGATGGCTACACCTTC.

V and J are TRBV13 and TRBJ2-1, with TRBD2 matching 12 bases. Trimming removed 1 base from V and 8 bases from J; junction bases left unmatched: 15. The CDR3 has 19 residues. Germline CDR1 and CDR2: PRHDT and FYEKMQ (reference sequence). The CDR3 reads CASSLAASGGAARVDEQFF. The CDR3 bases are TGTGCCAGCAGCTTAGCGGCTAGCGGGGGGGCAGCTAGGGTAGATGAGCAGTTCTTC. Supplemented by reference TRBV13 and TRBJ2-1, the full variable domain reads AAGVIQSPRHLIKEKRETATLKCYPIPRHDTVYWYQQGPGQDPQFLISFYEKMQSDKGSIPDRFSAQQFSDYHSELNMSSLELGDSALYFCASSLAASGGAARVDEQFFGPGTRLTVL.

This clone was recorded only once. The rearrangement joins TRBV7-2 to TRBJ1-3; D is undetermined. The CDR3 is 16 amino acids. Germline-derived CDR1 and CDR2 are SGHTA and FQGNSA. The V end was cut by 1 base, the J end by 0 bases, with 10 bases between. CDR3 amino acids: CASSLGAISSGNTIYF. The CDR3 nucleotides read TGTGCCAGCAGCTTAGGAGCCATTAGCTCTGGAAACACCATATATTTT.

The genes are TRBV6-1 and TRBJ1-2; weak D call: TRBD1 (6 bases). The CDR3 loop spans 13 amino acids. CDR1 is MNHNS, CDR2 SASEGT, per germline. Trimming cost V 2 bases and J 8 bases, with 12 bases left between them. In DNA form, the CDR3 reads TGTGCCAGCAGTGAAACCCGGGGGCGCGGCTACACCTTC. Translated, it gives CASSETRGRGYTF.

V gene TRBV10-3 combines with J gene TRBJ1-1; weak D call: TRBD1 (5 bases). V lost 5 bases and J 11 bases, leaving 21 bases between the germline ends. CDR1 ENHRY and CDR2 SYGVKD come from the germline V gene. The CDR3 consists of 14 residues. The CDR3 here is CAISPRDSGVWAFF. In DNA form, the CDR3 reads TGTGCCATCAGTCCCAGGGATTCGGGTGTTTGGGCTTTCTTT.

The chain recombines TRBV24-1 with TRBJ2-7; D is possibly TRBD1 (5 bases). CDR3 size: 15 residues. Trimming took 2 bases from V and 2 from J, leaving 12 bases between them. Germline assignment: CDR1 KGHDR and CDR2 SFDVKD. In nucleotides, the CDR3 is TGTGCCACCAGTGATTCCTTTGACAGCCCCTACGAGCAGTACTTC. This encodes CATSDSFDSPYEQYF.

V usage is TRBV2 and J usage is TRBJ1-5, with 7 bases fitting TRBD1. Germline assignment: CDR1 SNHLY and CDR2 FYNNEI. The CDR3 loop spans 12 amino acids. J lost 4 bases, V lost 10 bases, and 4 bases had no gene match. Here the CDR3 DNA reads TGTGCCACTTCGACAGGGAATCAGCCCCAGCATTTT. Translated, it gives CATSTGNQPQHF.

A few counts support this clone. This sequence joins TRBV7-9 and TRBJ1-5; no clear D. The ends were cut back, 1 base at V and 6 bases at J, with 4 bases in the middle. This CDR3 region has 12 residues. CDR1 SEHNR and CDR2 FQNEAQ come from the germline V gene (reference sequence). CDR3 DNA: TGTGCCAGCAGCTTAGGAGGTCAGCCCCAGCATTTT. It translates to CASSLGGQPQHF.

The chain combines TRBV25-1 with TRBJ1-2; 8 bases agree with TRBD1. After removal of 4 bases from V and 4 bases from J, the junction contained 5 bases not matched to a gene. Looked up from germline, CDR1 is MGHDK and CDR2 is SYGVNS. The CDR3 spans 14 residues. The CDR3 bases are TGTGCCAGCAGTGCAACAGGGGGGTCCTATGGCTACACCTTC. This sequence encodes CASSATGGSYGYTF.

The chain combines TRBV19 with TRBJ1-6; 7 nucleotides align to TRBD1. The length of the CDR3 is 13 residues. The ends lost 7 bases at V and 12 bases at J; junction bases unmatched: 9. Per the germline V gene, CDR1 is LNHDA and CDR2 is SQIVND (reference sequence). This CDR3 reads CASTQNRGEPLHF. The CDR3 bases are TGTGCCAGTACCCAGAACAGGGGTGAACCCCTCCACTTT. The whole variable domain, remainder taken from reference TRBV19 and TRBJ1-6, is DGGITQSPKYLFRKEGQNVTLSCEQNLNHDAMYWYRQDPGQGLRLIYYSQIVNDFQKGDIAEGYSVSREKKESFPLTVTSAQKNPTAFYLCASTQNRGEPLHFGNGTRLTVT.

The V and J genes are TRBV27 and TRBJ2-5, with 7 bases fitting TRBD2. The CDR3 runs to 15 residues. J was trimmed by 5 bases and V by 5 bases; bases with no gene match: 11. The V gene's germline CDR1 is MNHEY and CDR2 SMNVEV (reference sequence). The CDR3 DNA is TGTGCCAGCAGTCAAACGGGGGGTCTATCCGAGACCCAGTACTTC. Encoded protein: CASSQTGGLSETQYF.

The count of this clone is one. V gene TRBV11-2 combines with J gene TRBJ2-1, with D perhaps matching TRBD1 (6 bases). Trimming took 2 bases from V and 10 from J, leaving 15 bases between them. The CDR3 runs 14 residues. Germline-derived CDR1 and CDR2 are SGHAT and FQNNGV. The CDR3 DNA reads TGTGCCAGCAGCTTAACCCGGGACATCTCGGAGCAGTTCTTC. Its protein product is CASSLTRDISEQFF.

The chain carries TRBV5-6 and TRBJ1-2; maybe TRBD1 (6 bases). This CDR3 is built from 15 residues. CDR1 SGHDT and CDR2 YYEEEE come from the germline V gene. The V gene lost 1 base and the J gene lost 4 bases, with 14 bases spanning the gap. CDR3 sequence reads: CASSLWGPPIYGYTF. Here the CDR3 DNA reads TGTGCCAGCAGCTTGTGGGGGCCACCTATCTATGGCTACACCTTC.

The chain carries TRBV18 and TRBJ1-2, with D possibly TRBD1 on 5 matching bases. Germline CDR1 KGHSH, CDR2 LQKENI. The germline V and J ends were trimmed by 3 bases and 6 bases, with 14 bases remaining between them. The CDR3 runs 14 residues. Here the CDR3 reads CASSPMGEGDGYTF. The CDR3 region has the DNA TGTGCCAGCTCACCCATGGGGGAGGGCGATGGCTACACCTTC.

The chain couples TRBV7-9 to TRBJ2-4, with D perhaps assigned TRBD1 or TRBD2 (6 bases each). The ends were cut back, 2 bases at V and 3 bases at J, with 17 bases in the middle. The CDR3 is 17 residues long. Germline values: CDR1 SEHNR, CDR2 FQNEAQ (reference sequence). CDR3 amino acids: CASSLMTGGLGKNIQYF. The CDR3 bases are TGTGCCAGCAGCTTAATGACTGGGGGGCTTGGCAAAAACATTCAGTACTTC. The entire variable domain, with the rest obtained from reference TRBV7-9 and TRBJ2-4, is as follows: DTGVSQNPRHKITKRGQNVTFRCDPISEHNRLYWYRQTLGQGPEFLTYFQNEAQLEKSRLLSDRFSAERPKGSFSTLEIQRTEQGDSAMYLCASSLMTGGLGKNIQYFGAGTRLSVL.